These 17 T cell receptor beta chains originate from one sample sequenced in a study of blood T cells in healthy people across ages. With a J-beta primer mix and a sample-barcoded 5' primer, a second PCR ran roughly 7 to 11 cycles. Via MiXCR, TCRdb re-called the 5' RACE reads, giving one row per CDR3 protein. The sample comprises about 800,000 distinct CDR3 sequences, 58% of which are singletons, and approximately 20% rests with the top ten. Sequenced sample: blood. These receptors were collected from a man under 40 in good health.

The J gene is TRBJ2-7, the V gene TRBV30, with 7 bases matching TRBD2. J was trimmed by 1 base and V by 7 bases; bases with no gene match: 7. CDR3 size: 13 residues. Germline CDR1 GTSNPN, CDR2 SVGIG (reference sequence). In nucleotides, the CDR3 is TGTGCCTTCCTAGCGGATTCTTCCTACGAGCAGTACTTC. Its protein is CAFLADSSYEQYF.

In this sample, this clonotype turned up a few times. This chain connects TRBV20-1 to TRBJ2-7; D is ambiguous. CDR3 length: 14 amino acids. Trimming shortened V by 1 base and J by 2 bases, and 12 bases separated the two germline ends. CDR1 and CDR2 from the germline V gene are DFQATT and SNEGSKA (reference sequence). CDR3 nucleotide sequence: TGCAGTGCTAGAGGTGCGATGGGCCCCTACGAGCAGTACTTC. It yields the protein CSARGAMGPYEQYF.

In its sample, this clonotype was seen many times. The chain is built from TRBV29-1 and TRBJ2-7; perhaps TRBD2 as D (7 bases). CDR1 and CDR2 (germline): SQVTM, ANQGSEA. V lost 4 bases and J lost 3, with 13 bases in between. CDR3 size: 13 residues. This chain's CDR3 is CSVAEGGSYEQYF. The DNA of the CDR3 is TGCAGCGTTGCGGAGGGGGGGAGCTACGAGCAGTACTTC.

This clonotype was counted only a few times. This chain uses TRBV27 with TRBJ1-2; no firm D call. Between the trimmed V and J ends, which lost 2 bases and 3 bases, there was a span of 10 bases. The CDR3 extends over 14 amino acids. The germline V gene has CDR1 MNHEY and CDR2 SMNVEV (reference sequence). The CDR3 loop reads CASSLREGDYGYTF. The CDR3 DNA is TGTGCCAGCAGTTTACGGGAGGGCGACTATGGCTACACCTTC.

The V call is TRBV6-5, the J call TRBJ2-7; no clear D. Trimming cost V 5 bases and J 6 bases, with 23 bases left between them. The CDR3 runs to 16 residues. Looked up from germline, CDR1 is MNHEY and CDR2 is SVGAGI. CDR3 sequence: CASSSRWQPLLLEQYF. CDR3 bases: TGTGCCAGCAGTAGCCGGTGGCAGCCCCTTCTCCTCGAGCAGTACTTC.

This clonotype was seen a handful of times. The genes are TRBV15 and TRBJ2-7; 8 nucleotides line up with TRBD1. J was trimmed by 5 bases and V by 3 bases; bases with no gene match: 3. Germline lookup yields CDR1 LNHNV and CDR2 YYDKDF (reference sequence). CDR3 length: 13 residues. This CDR3 is CATSSEDRDEQYF. The DNA of the CDR3 is TGTGCCACCAGCAGCGAGGACAGGGACGAGCAGTACTTC.

This chain links TRBV28 with TRBJ2-7; TRBD1 aligns across 7 bases. The junction had 8 bases not matched to a gene; V was cut back by 6 bases and J by 6 bases. In germline, CDR1 is MDHEN, CDR2 SYDVKM. This CDR3 has 13 residues. Written as DNA, the CDR3 is TGTGCCAGCAGGCTACCGACAGGGCGCGAGCAGTACTTC. Its protein product is CASRLPTGREQYF. Drawing the rest from reference TRBV28 and TRBJ2-7, the complete variable domain is DVKVTQSSRYLVKRTGEKVFLECVQDMDHENMFWYRQDPGLGLRLIYFSYDVKMKEKGDIPEGYSVSREKKERFSLILESASTNQTSMYLCASRLPTGREQYFGPGTRLTVT.

The genes are TRBV29-1 and TRBJ2-1, with 15 bases lining up with TRBD2. The germline V gene encodes CDR1 SQVTM and CDR2 ANQGSEA. This CDR3 has 14 residues. J gave up 7 bases and V 7 bases, and 5 bases lay outside the gene matches. In nucleotides, the CDR3 is TGCAGCGCGGCGGGACTAGCGGGAGGTAATGAGCAGTTCTTC. Translating gives CSAAGLAGGNEQFF.

This clonotype has only a few counts. The chain employs TRBV29-1 and TRBJ2-5, with D hard to call. Germline CDR1 SQVTM, CDR2 ANQGSEA. This CDR3 comprises 13 residues. V was clipped by 4 bases and J by 5 bases, with 14 bases between them. As DNA, the CDR3 is TGCAGCGTTGTGCGAGCCCTAAGGGAGACCCAGTACTTC. It yields the protein CSVVRALRETQYF. The full variable domain, in which reference TRBV29-1 and TRBJ2-5 provide the parts outside the CDR3, is SAVISQKPSRDICQRGTSLTIQCQVDSQVTMMFWYRQQPGQSLTLIATANQGSEATYESGFVIDKFPISRPNLTFSTLTVSNMSPEDSSIYLCSVVRALRETQYFGPGTRLLVL.

The rearrangement links TRBV29-1 to TRBJ1-1, with D tentatively TRBD1 (6 bases). CDR1 is SQVTM and CDR2 is ANQGSEA in the germline V gene. V lost 3 bases to trimming and J lost 5 bases, with 16 bases between them. The CDR3 extends over 14 amino acids. The CDR3 DNA sequence: TGCAGCGTTGACTCCGAGGGGGGCCGGACTGAAGCTTTCTTT. The encoded protein is CSVDSEGGRTEAFF. The full variable domain, rest sourced from reference TRBV29-1 and TRBJ1-1, is SAVISQKPSRDICQRGTSLTIQCQVDSQVTMMFWYRQQPGQSLTLIATANQGSEATYESGFVIDKFPISRPNLTFSTLTVSNMSPEDSSIYLCSVDSEGGRTEAFFGQGTRLTVV.

The J gene is TRBJ2-4, the V gene TRBV9; D might be TRBD1 or TRBD2, each matching 5 bases. The J call may be wrong; the DNA end is better matched by TRBJ2-5. CDR1 is SGDLS, CDR2 YYNGEE, per germline. The CDR3 covers 15 residues. CDR3 sequence (DNA): TGTGCCAGCAGCGTCGATGAGGGGAACCAAGAGACCCAGTACTTC. It codes for CASSVDEGNQETQYF.

The chain employs TRBV7-9 and TRBJ1-4; D gene uncertain. The germline gives CDR1 SEHNR, CDR2 FQNEAQ (reference sequence). The CDR3 length is 15 residues. Trimming pared 9 bases from V and 0 bases from J, leaving 14 bases between. CDR3: CASSIKIATNEKLFF. The CDR3 DNA reads as TGTGCCAGTAGCATCAAAATAGCAACTAATGAAAAACTGTTTTTT.

The chain combines TRBV20-1 with TRBJ1-2; 8 nucleotides agree with TRBD1. The ends lost 7 bases at V and 2 bases at J; junction bases unmatched: 12. The CDR3 consists of 15 residues. Germline lookup yields CDR1 DFQATT and CDR2 SNEGSKA (reference sequence). The CDR3 DNA sequence: TGCAGTGTCGGGACGCGGACAGGGTGGAACTATGGCTACACCTTC. Translating it yields CSVGTRTGWNYGYTF.

V usage is TRBV4-2 and J usage is TRBJ2-7; a weak D match, TRBD2 (5 bases). V was cut by 0 bases and J by 0 bases, with 12 bases left in between. The CDR3 is made up of 16 amino acids. Germline CDR1 LGHNA, CDR2 YNFKEQ. CDR3 nucleotides: TGTGCCAGCAGCCAAGAATGGCGGGCAAGCTCCTACGAGCAGTACTTC. This encodes CASSQEWRASSYEQYF.

The gene calls are TRBV20-1 and TRBJ2-5; no clear D gene. V dropped 3 bases and J dropped 4 bases, with 12 bases sitting between them. The CDR3 sequence is 13 residues long. Looked up from germline, CDR1 is DFQATT and CDR2 is SNEGSKA (reference sequence). CDR3 sequence reads: CSASKLLGETQYF. The CDR3 bases are TGCAGTGCTAGTAAATTGCTGGGAGAGACCCAGTACTTC.

This clonotype was detected many times. This chain links TRBV3-1 with TRBJ2-3; no clear D gene. This CDR3 has 16 residues. Between the trimmed V and J ends, which lost 0 bases and 4 bases, there was a span of 14 bases. CDR1 and CDR2 (germline): LGHDT, YNNKEL (reference sequence). The CDR3 DNA reads TGTGCCAGCAGCCAAGAACCGTTGGGGTTACCAGATACGCAGTATTTT. Encoded protein: CASSQEPLGLPDTQYF.

This clonotype was seen more than once but under ten times. The chain recombines TRBV29-1 with TRBJ2-1; 12 bases agree with TRBD2. Germline assignment: CDR1 SQVTM and CDR2 ANQGSEA. This CDR3 is 14 amino acids long. After removal of 6 bases from V and 8 bases from J, the junction contained 8 bases not matched to a gene. This CDR3 reads CSVATSGSVDEQFF. CDR3 nucleotides: TGCAGCGTCGCGACTAGCGGGAGTGTGGATGAGCAGTTCTTC.